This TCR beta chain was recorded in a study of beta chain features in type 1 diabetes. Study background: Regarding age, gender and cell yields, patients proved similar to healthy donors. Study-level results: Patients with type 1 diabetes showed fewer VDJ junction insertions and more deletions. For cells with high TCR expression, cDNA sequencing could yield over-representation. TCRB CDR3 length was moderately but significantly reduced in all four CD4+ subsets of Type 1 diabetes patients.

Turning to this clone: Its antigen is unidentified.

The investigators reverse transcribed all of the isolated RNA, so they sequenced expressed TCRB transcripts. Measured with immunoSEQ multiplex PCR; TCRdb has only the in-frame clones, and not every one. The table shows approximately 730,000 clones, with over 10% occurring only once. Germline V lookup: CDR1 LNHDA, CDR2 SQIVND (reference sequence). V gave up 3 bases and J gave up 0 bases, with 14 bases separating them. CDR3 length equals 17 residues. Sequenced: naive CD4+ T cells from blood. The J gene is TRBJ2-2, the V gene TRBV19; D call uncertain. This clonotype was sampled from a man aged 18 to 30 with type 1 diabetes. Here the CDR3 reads CASSIGLWRSNTGELFF. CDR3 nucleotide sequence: TGTGCCAGTAGTATTGGTCTGTGGCGGTCGAACACCGGGGAGCTGTTTTTT.